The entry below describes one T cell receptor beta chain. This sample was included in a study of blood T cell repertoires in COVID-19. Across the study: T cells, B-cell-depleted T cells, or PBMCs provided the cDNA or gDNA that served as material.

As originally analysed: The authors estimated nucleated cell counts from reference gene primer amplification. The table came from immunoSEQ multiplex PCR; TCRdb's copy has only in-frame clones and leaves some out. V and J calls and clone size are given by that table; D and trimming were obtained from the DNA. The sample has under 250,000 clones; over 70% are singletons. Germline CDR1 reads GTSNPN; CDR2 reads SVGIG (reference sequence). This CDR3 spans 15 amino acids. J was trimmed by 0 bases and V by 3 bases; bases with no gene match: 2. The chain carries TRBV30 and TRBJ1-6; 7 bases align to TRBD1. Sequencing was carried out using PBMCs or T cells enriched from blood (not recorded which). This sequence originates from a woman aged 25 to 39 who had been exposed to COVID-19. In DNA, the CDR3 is TGTGCCTGGAGGTCAGGGGGCTCCTATAATTCACCCCTCCACTTT. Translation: CAWRSGGSYNSPLHF.